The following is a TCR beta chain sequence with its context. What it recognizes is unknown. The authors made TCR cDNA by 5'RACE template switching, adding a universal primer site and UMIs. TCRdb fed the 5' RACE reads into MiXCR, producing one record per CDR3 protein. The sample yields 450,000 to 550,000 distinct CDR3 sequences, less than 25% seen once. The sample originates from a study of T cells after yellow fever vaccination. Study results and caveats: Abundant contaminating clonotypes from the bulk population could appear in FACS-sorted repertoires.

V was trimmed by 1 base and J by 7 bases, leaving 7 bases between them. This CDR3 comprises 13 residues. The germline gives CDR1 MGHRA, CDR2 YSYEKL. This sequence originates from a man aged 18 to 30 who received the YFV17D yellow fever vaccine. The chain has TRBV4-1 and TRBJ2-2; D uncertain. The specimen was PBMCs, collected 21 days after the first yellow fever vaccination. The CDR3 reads CASSQVSDGELFF. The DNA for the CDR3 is TGCGCCAGCAGCCAAGTATCTGACGGGGAGCTGTTTTTT.